The 7 T cell receptor beta chains given below trace back to one sample, sequenced in a study of blood T cell repertoires in COVID-19. Profiling relied on immunoSEQ multiplex PCR, and the TCRdb table lists in-frame clones only, not all of them. The data show 350,000 or so clones, roughly nine tenths seen once. The sample comprised peripheral blood. The receptors shown here come from a woman in her sixties or seventies with COVID-19, enrolled during active disease.

The chain employs TRBV12-3 or TRBV12-4 and TRBJ1-1, with D possibly TRBD1 on 6 matching bases. The V gene lost 3 bases and the J gene lost 10 bases, with 15 bases spanning the gap. This CDR3 is 13 amino acids long. DNA of the CDR3: TGTGCCAGCAGTTTCCGGGACATGTCAGCAGCTTTCTTT. Its translation: CASSFRDMSAAFF.

The chain carries TRBV19 and TRBJ2-3, with a weak D call TRBD2 (5 bases). The CDR3 sequence is 16 residues long. Per germline, CDR1 LNHDA and CDR2 SQIVND (reference sequence). V was pared by 5 bases and J by 2 bases, with 17 bases between. In DNA, the CDR3 is TGTGCCAGTAGTCGTCTCCTAGCCTCTGACACAGATACGCAGTATTTT. This encodes CASSRLLASDTDTQYF.

This chain connects TRBV7-2 to TRBJ2-3, with D perhaps matching TRBD1 (6 bases). The V end was cut by 3 bases, the J end by 0 bases, with 13 bases between. This CDR3 is built from 16 residues. Germline V gives CDR1 SGHTA, CDR2 FQGNSA. CDR3 residues: CASSFGLGASTDTQYF. Written as DNA, the CDR3 is TGTGCCAGCAGCTTCGGACTGGGGGCTAGCACAGATACGCAGTATTTT.

The chain uses TRBV28 and TRBJ2-5; 10 bases match TRBD2. From germline, CDR1 is MDHEN and CDR2 SYDVKM. Trimming took 3 bases from V and 6 from J; bases not matched to a gene: 7. This CDR3 spans 15 amino acids. The CDR3 region has the DNA TGTGCCAGCAGTTTCTCGTCTAGCGGGGGAAAGACCCAGTACTTC. It codes for CASSFSSSGGKTQYF.

The rearrangement joins TRBV19 to TRBJ1-5; 8 positions match TRBD1. Per germline, CDR1 LNHDA and CDR2 SQIVND (reference sequence). The CDR3 sequence is 15 residues long. The V segment lost 5 bases and the J segment 4 bases; nucleotides outside the gene matches: 7. The chain's CDR3 is CASSSGQGRNQPQHF. In nucleotides, the CDR3 is TGTGCCAGTAGTTCCGGACAGGGTCGAAATCAGCCCCAGCATTTT. The full variable domain, in which reference TRBV19 and TRBJ1-5 provide the parts outside the CDR3, is DGGITQSPKYLFRKEGQNVTLSCEQNLNHDAMYWYRQDPGQGLRLIYYSQIVNDFQKGDIAEGYSVSREKKESFPLTVTSAQKNPTAFYLCASSSGQGRNQPQHFGDGTRLSIL.

The gene calls are TRBV7-9 and TRBJ1-1; D is uncertain. Germline CDR1 and CDR2: SEHNR and FQNEAQ (reference sequence). CDR3 length: 11 residues. Trimming took off 4 bases at V and 10 bases at J, with 10 bases between the two ends. The CDR3 nucleotides are TGTGCCAGCAGCTCCATCGGGGTAGCTTTCTTT. It encodes CASSSIGVAFF.

The chain recombines TRBV2 with TRBJ2-3, with 10 bases aligning to TRBD2. The ends lost 6 bases at V and 6 bases at J; junction bases unmatched: 6. Germline CDR1 and CDR2: SNHLY and FYNNEI. The CDR3 contains 14 residues. The DNA of the CDR3 is TGTGCCAGCAGCGCAGGGACTAGCGCCGATACGCAGTATTTT. It specifies CASSAGTSADTQYF.